The clone carrying this T cell receptor (beta chain) was seen a handful of times. This record belongs to a study of Graves' ophthalmopathy and Graves' hyperthyroidism. Transcripts of RNA were the source for amplifying TCR beta CDR3 regions. First-round RT-PCR with HTBI primers preceded a second-round multiplex PCR. TCRdb redid the calling of the multiplex PCR reads with MiXCR, one entry per CDR3 protein. The sample consists of approximately 1.2 million distinct CDR3 sequences, less than 45% of them appearing once. Source material: peripheral blood or thyroid tissue (not recorded which). The source of this sequence is an adult man with Graves' hyperthyroidism.

CDR3 DNA sequence: TGCGCCAGCAGCTACCGGGGCTCGAACACTGAAGCTTTCTTT. It translates to CASSYRGSNTEAFF. V and J are TRBV4-1 and TRBJ1-1, with a tentative D call TRBD1 (5 bases). Germline V lookup: CDR1 MGHRA, CDR2 YSYEKL. Trimming pared 5 bases from V and 1 base from J, leaving 11 bases between. The CDR3 has 14 residues.